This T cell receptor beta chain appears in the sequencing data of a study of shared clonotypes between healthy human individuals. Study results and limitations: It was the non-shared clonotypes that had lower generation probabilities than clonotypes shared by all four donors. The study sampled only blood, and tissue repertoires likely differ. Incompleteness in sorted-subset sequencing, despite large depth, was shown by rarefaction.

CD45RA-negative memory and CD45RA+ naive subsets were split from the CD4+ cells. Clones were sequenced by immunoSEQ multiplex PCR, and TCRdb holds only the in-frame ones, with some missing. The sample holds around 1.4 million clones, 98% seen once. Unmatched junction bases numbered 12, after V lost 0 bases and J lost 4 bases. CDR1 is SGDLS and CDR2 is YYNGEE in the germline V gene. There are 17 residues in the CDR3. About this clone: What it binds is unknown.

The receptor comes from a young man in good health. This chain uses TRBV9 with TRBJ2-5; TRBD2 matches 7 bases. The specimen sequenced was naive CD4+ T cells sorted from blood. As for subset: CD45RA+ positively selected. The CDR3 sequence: CASSVVGGSWSRETQYF. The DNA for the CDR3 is TGTGCCAGCAGCGTAGTCGGCGGGAGTTGGAGTAGAGAGACCCAGTACTTC.